Presented here are 13 T cell receptor beta chains from one specimen sequenced in a study of blood T cell repertoires in COVID-19. Clones were read by immunoSEQ multiplex PCR, and TCRdb kept only the in-frame ones, dropping some. The sample consists of 350,000 to 400,000 clones, about 88% of them appearing once. Material: PBMCs or T cells enriched from blood (not recorded which). The receptors here all came from a woman aged 18 to 35 who had recovered from COVID-19.

The gene calls are TRBV6-2 or TRBV6-3 and TRBJ1-5; 7 positions match TRBD1. The CDR3 totals 14 residues. V gave up 6 bases and J gave up 6 bases; unmatched junction bases: 8. Germline CDR1 and CDR2: MNHEY and SVGEGT. Here the CDR3 DNA reads TGTGCCAGCAGCCGACAGGGAATGCGTCAGCCCCAGCATTTT. Translated: CASSRQGMRQPQHF.

The chain is built from TRBV19 and TRBJ1-1, with D perhaps matching TRBD1 (5 bases). Germline V gives CDR1 LNHDA, CDR2 SQIVND (reference sequence). The CDR3 contains 13 residues. Deletions cut 6 bases from V and 5 bases from J, with 13 bases between. The CDR3 DNA follows: TGTGCCAGTAGGGACCGGGGGATAACTGAAGCTTTCTTT. Encoded protein: CASRDRGITEAFF.

This clone was seen only once. The J gene is TRBJ2-1, the V gene TRBV5-8; TRBD1 agrees at 10 bases. The CDR3 loop spans 18 amino acids. Germline CDR1 SGHTS, CDR2 YDEGEE. V shed 2 bases, J shed 3 bases, and the junction held 11 bases outside the gene matches. CDR3 in DNA: TGTGCCAGCAGCTTCCCCTACCGGGACAGGGGATTCTACAATGAGCAGTTCTTC. Protein sequence: CASSFPYRDRGFYNEQFF.

This sequence joins TRBV4-1 and TRBJ2-3; 9 positions agree with TRBD1. This CDR3 is 15 amino acids long. V lost 1 base to trimming and J lost 1 base; unmatched junction nucleotides: 0. The germline V gene encodes CDR1 MGHRA and CDR2 YSYEKL. The CDR3 DNA reads as TGCGCCAGCAGCCAAGGGACAGGGGGCACAGATACGCAGTATTTT. Its translation: CASSQGTGGTDTQYF.

The rearrangement joins TRBV6-5 to TRBJ1-5; 7 nucleotides match TRBD1. The CDR3 runs to 13 residues. With V trimmed by 7 bases and J by 10 bases, 10 bases remained unmatched. Germline values: CDR1 MNHEY, CDR2 SVGAGI. The CDR3 DNA sequence: TGTGCCAGCACCCTGGACAGGACCTTACCCCAGCATTTT. This sequence encodes CASTLDRTLPQHF.

The genes are TRBV6-1 and TRBJ2-3, with D perhaps matching TRBD2 (7 bases). Trimming shortened V by 0 bases and J by 1 base, and 11 bases separated the two germline ends. There are 16 residues in the CDR3. CDR1 and CDR2 from the germline V gene are MNHNS and SASEGT. The CDR3 reads CASSEAAGARTDTQYF. The CDR3 DNA follows: TGTGCCAGCAGTGAAGCGGCGGGGGCGCGCACAGATACGCAGTATTTT.

The rearrangement uses TRBV30 and TRBJ1-1, with a weak D call TRBD1 (6 bases). CDR1 is GTSNPN, CDR2 SVGIG, per germline (reference sequence). The CDR3 has 15 amino acids. V lost 0 bases and J 1 base, leaving 12 bases between the germline ends. The CDR3 sequence: CAWSVRRGTNTEAFF. DNA of the CDR3: TGTGCCTGGAGTGTACGCAGGGGCACGAACACTGAAGCTTTCTTT.

This clone was recorded once. The J gene is TRBJ2-5, the V gene TRBV9, with 9 bases lining up with TRBD1. The ends lost 3 bases at V and 5 bases at J; junction bases unmatched: 11. The CDR3 loop spans 16 amino acids. CDR1 is SGDLS, CDR2 YYNGEE, per germline. The DNA for the CDR3 is TGTGCCAGCAGCGCGGGACAGGGCTGGGAGGTTGAGACCCAGTACTTC. Translating it yields CASSAGQGWEVETQYF.

The chain is built from TRBV9 and TRBJ1-2; D unclear. There are 14 residues in the CDR3. The germline V gene has CDR1 SGDLS and CDR2 YYNGEE. Trimming pared 0 bases from V and 1 base from J, leaving 7 bases between. CDR3 loop: CASSVDHFNYGYTF. As DNA, the CDR3 is TGTGCCAGCAGCGTAGATCACTTTAACTATGGCTACACCTTC.

The rearrangement uses TRBV14 and TRBJ1-1; 9 bases are shared with TRBD1. Germline CDR1 SGHDN, CDR2 FVKESK. V gave up 4 bases and J gave up 0 bases; unmatched junction bases: 3. CDR3 length: 15 residues. The CDR3 DNA reads TGTGCCAGCAGCCCTGACAGGGGGATGAACACTGAAGCTTTCTTT. This codes for CASSPDRGMNTEAFF.

For this clone: In the same sample, other DNA sequences code for this CDR3. This chain links TRBV5-1 with TRBJ2-5; 8 bases match TRBD1. The CDR3 extends over 14 amino acids. J gave up 2 bases and V 0 bases, and 0 bases lay outside the gene matches. CDR1 is SGHRS and CDR2 is YFSETQ in the germline V gene. The CDR3 nucleotides are TGCGCCAGCAGCTTGGGGACAGGGCAAGAGACCCAGTACTTC. This encodes CASSLGTGQETQYF.

The chain links TRBV12-3 or TRBV12-4 to TRBJ1-1; 7 bases map to TRBD1. Trimming cost V 6 bases and J 5 bases; bases outside gene matches: 6. The CDR3 runs 13 residues. CDR3 sequence (DNA): TGTGCCAGCAGGAAAGAGACAGGGACTGAAGCTTTCTTT. This codes for CASRKETGTEAFF.

The chain uses TRBV9 and TRBJ2-7; TRBD1 agrees at 10 bases. The CDR3 extends over 14 amino acids. Per germline, CDR1 SGDLS and CDR2 YYNGEE. The V segment lost 2 bases and the J segment 5 bases; nucleotides outside the gene matches: 4. The CDR3 sequence: CASSVIGQGDEQYF. The CDR3, as DNA: TGTGCCAGCAGCGTCATAGGACAGGGGGACGAGCAGTACTTC.